This T cell receptor beta chain stems from a study of T cells in Graves' hyperthyroidism and ophthalmopathy. It was RNA transcripts that yielded the amplified TCR beta CDR3 regions. RT-PCR in the first round (using the HTBI primer set) targeted the TCR CDR3. TCRdb fed the multiplex PCR reads into MiXCR, producing one record per CDR3 protein. Of about 420,000 distinct CDR3 sequences listed, approximately 14% are singletons. This clonotype was detected ten times or more. The CDR3 length is 12 residues. CDR1 and CDR2 (germline): MNHNS, SASEGT. V was trimmed by 2 bases and J by 5 bases, leaving 7 bases between them.

The sequence was obtained from a young woman with Graves' hyperthyroidism. The rearrangement joins TRBV6-1 to TRBJ2-7; D is unresolved. The specimen was blood. Written as DNA, the CDR3 is TGTGCCAGCAGTGAATTACGGGACGAGCAGTACTTC. Its protein is CASSELRDEQYF.